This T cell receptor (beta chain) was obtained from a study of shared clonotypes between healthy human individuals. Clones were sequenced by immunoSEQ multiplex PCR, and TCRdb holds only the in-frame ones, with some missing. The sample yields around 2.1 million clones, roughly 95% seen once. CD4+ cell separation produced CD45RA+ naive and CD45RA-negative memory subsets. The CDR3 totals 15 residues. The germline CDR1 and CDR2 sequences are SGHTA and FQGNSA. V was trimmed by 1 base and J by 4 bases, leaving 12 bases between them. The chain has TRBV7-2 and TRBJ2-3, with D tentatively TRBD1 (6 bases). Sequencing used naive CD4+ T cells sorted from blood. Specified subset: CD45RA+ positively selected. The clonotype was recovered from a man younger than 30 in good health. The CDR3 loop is CASSLEGRGADTQYF. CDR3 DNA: TGTGCCAGCAGCTTAGAAGGCAGGGGAGCAGATACGCAGTATTTT.